This T cell receptor (beta chain) was captured in a study of blood T cell repertoires in COVID-19. Study-level background: Sites in the United States, Italy and Spain provided acute and convalescent COVID-19 samples.

Germline CDR1 is SGHKS and CDR2 is YYEKEE (reference sequence). Trimming removed 3 bases from V and 3 bases from J, with 13 bases in between. The CDR3 length is 15 residues. TCRdb keeps only in-frame clones here, not all; method: immunoSEQ multiplex PCR. The table has 90,000 to 100,000 clones, approximately 80% seen once. Material: peripheral blood. The clonotype comes from a man aged 55 to 70 with acute or convalescent COVID-19. The chain joins TRBV5-5 to TRBJ1-5; the D gene is possibly TRBD1 (6 bases). The chain's CDR3 is CASSYSDSSNQPQHF. The CDR3 DNA reads as TGTGCCAGCAGCTACTCGGACAGCTCCAATCAGCCCCAGCATTTT.